The 14 T cell receptor beta chains given below trace back to one sample, sequenced in a study of CD8 T cells in Susac syndrome. Random hexamers were used to reverse transcribe an amount of roughly 0.5 to 1 ug RNA. Using its own MiXCR run on the immunoSEQ multiplex PCR reads, TCRdb lists one record per CDR3 protein. The sample shows some 110,000 distinct CDR3 sequences, 85% to 95% of them seen only once. The sequencing sample was made of CD8+ T cells from PBMCs. These receptors were taken from a human donor with Susac syndrome.

Only one count was recorded for this clonotype. The J gene is TRBJ2-2, the V gene TRBV24-1; possible D gene TRBD1, 7 bases. Germline CDR1 KGHDR, CDR2 SFDVKD. This CDR3 is built from 16 residues. Trimming shortened V by 4 bases and J by 3 bases, and 14 bases separated the two germline ends. In DNA, the CDR3 is TGTGCCACCAGTGACCCAGGGGGGTCGGACACCGGGGAGCTGTTTTTT. It encodes CATSDPGGSDTGELFF.

The genes are TRBV7-6 and TRBJ2-5, with 14 bases that match TRBD2. This CDR3 is built from 14 residues. Unmatched junction bases numbered 2, after V lost 9 bases and J lost 2 bases. Germline V gene lookup returns CDR1 SGHVS and CDR2 FNYEAQ. CDR3 sequence reads: CASRLAGGQETQYF. CDR3 sequence (DNA): TGTGCCAGTAGACTAGCGGGGGGGCAAGAGACCCAGTACTTC.

V usage is TRBV6-2 or TRBV6-3 and J usage is TRBJ1-5; maybe TRBD1 (5 bases). CDR1 is MNHEY, CDR2 SVGEGT, per germline. The CDR3 has 15 residues. V lost 7 bases and J 5 bases, leaving 18 bases between the germline ends. In DNA form, the CDR3 reads TGTGCCAGCACCTCACCCAGGGTAGGATATCAGCCCCAGCATTTT. This gives the protein CASTSPRVGYQPQHF.

The chain links TRBV27 to TRBJ2-7; D possibly corresponds to TRBD2 (5 bases). This CDR3 contains 13 residues. Germline V gene lookup returns CDR1 MNHEY and CDR2 SMNVEV (reference sequence). The V and J ends lost 2 bases and 3 bases respectively, with 8 bases between them. The CDR3 DNA reads as TGTGCCAGCAGTTTAGAGGGCGGCTACGAGCAGTACTTC. Its protein is CASSLEGGYEQYF.

The chain joins TRBV20-1 to TRBJ2-7; D is perhaps TRBD1 or TRBD2 (5 bases each). CDR1 and CDR2 from the germline V gene are DFQATT and SNEGSKA (reference sequence). This CDR3 comprises 18 residues. V was shortened by 5 bases and J by 2 bases, with 28 bases between the two germline ends. This CDR3 reads CSAPSSGFRGIVPYEQYF. In nucleotides, the CDR3 is TGCAGTGCTCCATCGTCGGGATTTAGGGGAATCGTCCCCTACGAGCAGTACTTC.

The genes are TRBV7-2 and TRBJ1-1; weak D call: TRBD1 (5 bases). With 5 bases removed from V and 1 base from J, the gap between germline ends came to 11 bases. From germline, CDR1 is SGHTA and CDR2 FQGNSA. The CDR3 has 14 residues. The chain's CDR3 is CASSQLTANTEAFF. In nucleotides, the CDR3 is TGTGCCAGCAGCCAACTGACAGCGAACACTGAAGCTTTCTTT.

V usage is TRBV29-1 and J usage is TRBJ2-5; D not certain. This CDR3 contains 14 residues. The V and J ends lost 0 bases and 4 bases respectively, with 12 bases between them. Germline V CDR1 and CDR2: SQVTM, ANQGSEA. CDR3 protein: CSVEDLLVSETQYF. The CDR3 bases are TGCAGCGTTGAAGATTTGCTAGTCTCAGAGACCCAGTACTTC.

The chain combines TRBV19 with TRBJ2-5, with 9 nucleotides matching TRBD2. This CDR3 contains 15 residues. CDR1 and CDR2 (germline): LNHDA, SQIVND (reference sequence). Trimming removed 5 bases from V and 4 bases from J; junction bases left unmatched: 8. The CDR3 region is CASSQSSGEGETQYF. The CDR3 DNA reads TGTGCCAGTAGTCAGTCTAGCGGGGAAGGAGAGACCCAGTACTTC.

This clonotype was seen a handful of times. This chain connects TRBV4-3 to TRBJ2-1, with D maybe TRBD1 (6 bases). The CDR3 sequence is 15 residues long. Trimming left V 0 bases short and J 3 bases short, with 9 bases between. Germline loops: CDR1 LGHNA, CDR2 YSLEER. CDR3 bases: TGCGCCAGCAGCCAAGAAGCGGACAGCTACAATGAGCAGTTCTTC. Amino acids: CASSQEADSYNEQFF.

The chain joins TRBV12-3 or TRBV12-4 to TRBJ2-3; D gene ambiguous. This CDR3 contains 14 residues. Trimming cost V 6 bases and J 2 bases, with 12 bases left between them. CDR3 region: CASSQQGSTDTQYF. In DNA, the CDR3 is TGTGCCAGCAGCCAACAAGGGTCCACAGATACGCAGTATTTT.

This chain joins TRBV20-1 and TRBJ2-1; 10 bases fit TRBD1. CDR1 is DFQATT, CDR2 SNEGSKA, per germline (reference sequence). This CDR3 has 16 residues. The V gene end was trimmed by 0 bases and the J gene end by 9 bases; junction bases not matched to a gene: 11. The CDR3 protein is CSARDRDRGYVLEQFF. The CDR3 DNA reads as TGCAGTGCTAGAGATAGGGACAGGGGTTACGTGCTTGAGCAGTTCTTC.

The gene calls are TRBV13 and TRBJ1-1, with 7 bases that match TRBD1. Unmatched junction bases numbered 3, after V lost 4 bases and J lost 10 bases. This CDR3 is 11 amino acids long. Germline assignment: CDR1 PRHDT and CDR2 FYEKMQ (reference sequence). CDR3 amino acids: CASSSGGTAFF. In DNA form, the CDR3 reads TGTGCCAGCAGCTCAGGGGGGACAGCTTTCTTT.

The rearrangement links TRBV12-3 or TRBV12-4 to TRBJ1-2, with D possibly matching TRBD1 (5 bases). The length of the CDR3 is 16 residues. V lost 6 bases, J lost 0 bases, and 17 bases lay in between. CDR3 residues: CASSLRAGGANYGYTF. In nucleotides, the CDR3 is TGTGCCAGCAGCCTGCGGGCTGGGGGAGCTAACTATGGCTACACCTTC.

The V gene is TRBV30, the J gene TRBJ1-2; 7 bases agree with TRBD1. Per germline, CDR1 GTSNPN and CDR2 SVGIG (reference sequence). V dropped 2 bases and J dropped 7; count of bases not matched to a gene: 4. CDR3 length: 12 amino acids. CDR3 protein: CAWSTQGFGYTF. The CDR3 DNA is TGTGCCTGGAGTACACAGGGGTTTGGCTACACCTTC.